This TCR beta chain is drawn from a study of T cell responses to AZD1222 COVID-19 vaccine. Overall study results and limits: Mapped onto spike, vaccine-associated CD4 TCRs spanned it and were dominant at 160-218 and 743-854. It was only after the peak T cell response that any repertoires were sampled. Most donors were white British and more were female, and clonal diversity was possibly underestimated.

Worth noting for this clone: Its antigen remains unknown.

Data came from immunoSEQ multiplex PCR; TCRdb stores just in-frame clones and leaves some out. This sample has 100,000 or so clones, with just over 85% found just once. In germline, CDR1 is SEHNR, CDR2 FQNEAQ (reference sequence). The CDR3 is made up of 13 amino acids. The V gene lost 1 base and the J gene lost 6 bases, with 10 bases spanning the gap. Here the sequenced sample was peripheral blood, taken on day 0 of AZD1222 vaccination. The TCR comes from an adult in good health. J is TRBJ2-7 and V is TRBV7-9; TRBD1 or TRBD2 may be the D gene (5 bases each). As DNA, the CDR3 is TGTGCCAGCAGCTTAGTCCCCGGGGCCGAGCAGTACTTC. This sequence encodes CASSLVPGAEQYF.